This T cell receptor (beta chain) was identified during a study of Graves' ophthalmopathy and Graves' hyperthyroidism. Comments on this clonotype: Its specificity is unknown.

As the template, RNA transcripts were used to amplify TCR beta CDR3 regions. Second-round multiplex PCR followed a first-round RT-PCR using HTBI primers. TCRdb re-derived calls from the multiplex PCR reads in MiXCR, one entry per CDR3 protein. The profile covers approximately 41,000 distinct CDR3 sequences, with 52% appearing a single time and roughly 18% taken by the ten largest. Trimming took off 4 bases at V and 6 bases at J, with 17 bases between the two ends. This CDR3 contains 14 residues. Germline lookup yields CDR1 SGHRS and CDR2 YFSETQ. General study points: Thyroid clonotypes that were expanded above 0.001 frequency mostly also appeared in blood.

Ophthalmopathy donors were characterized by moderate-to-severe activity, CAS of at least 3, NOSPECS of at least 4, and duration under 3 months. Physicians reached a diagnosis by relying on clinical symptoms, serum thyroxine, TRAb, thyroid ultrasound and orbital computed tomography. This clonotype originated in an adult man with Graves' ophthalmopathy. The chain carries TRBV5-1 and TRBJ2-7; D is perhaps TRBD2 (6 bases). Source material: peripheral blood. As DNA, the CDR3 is TGCGCCAGCAGCAATGCCCCGGGAGCGGTCGAGCAGTACTTC. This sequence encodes CASSNAPGAVEQYF.